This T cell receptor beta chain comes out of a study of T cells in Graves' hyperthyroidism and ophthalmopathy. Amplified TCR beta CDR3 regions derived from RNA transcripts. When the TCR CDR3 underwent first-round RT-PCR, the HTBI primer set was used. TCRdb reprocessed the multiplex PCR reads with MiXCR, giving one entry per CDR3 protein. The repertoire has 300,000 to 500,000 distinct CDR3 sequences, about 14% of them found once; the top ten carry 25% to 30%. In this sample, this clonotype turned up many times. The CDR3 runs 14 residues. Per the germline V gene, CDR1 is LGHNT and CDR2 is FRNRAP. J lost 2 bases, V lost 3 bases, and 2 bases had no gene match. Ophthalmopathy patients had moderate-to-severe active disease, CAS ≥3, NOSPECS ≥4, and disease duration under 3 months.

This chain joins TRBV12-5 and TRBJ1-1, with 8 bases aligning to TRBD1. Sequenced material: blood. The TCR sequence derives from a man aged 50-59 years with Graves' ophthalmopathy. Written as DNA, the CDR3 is TGTGCTAGTGGTTTCGGGACAGGAAACACTGAAGCTTTCTTT. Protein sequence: CASGFGTGNTEAFF.